The 26 T cell receptor beta chains below come from one sample, sequenced in a study of T cell repertoires in cytomegalovirus infection. MiXCR was run by TCRdb on the reads, yielding one entry per CDR3 protein. This table holds hundreds of thousands of distinct CDR3 sequences, around 9.1% found once. Material for sequencing was PBMCs. The receptor set was obtained from a human donor in good health (CMV status not recorded). Some clones in this sample may be carry-over from other donors' samples.

The table lists this clonotype with many counts. The chain couples TRBV20-1 to TRBJ1-2; D is perhaps TRBD1 (5 bases). Germline lookup yields CDR1 DFQATT and CDR2 SNEGSKA (reference sequence). The CDR3 contains 16 residues. V was cut by 0 bases and J by 8 bases, with 22 bases left in between. This CDR3 is CSARDIVRGRSEGYTF. The CDR3 nucleotides are TGCAGTGCTAGAGATATAGTACGGGGCCGCTCTGAAGGCTACACCTTC.

This clonotype was seen repeatedly, ten times or more. CDR3 DNA: TGTGCCAGCAGTTATGATAGGACAGGGGTAAAGAACACTGAAGCTTTCTTT. Translation: CASSYDRTGVKNTEAFF. The chain has TRBV6-2 or TRBV6-3 and TRBJ1-1; 9 nucleotides line up with TRBD1. The V and J ends lost 3 bases and 1 base, in that order; junction bases with no gene match: 9. The CDR3 contains 17 residues. Germline V lookup: CDR1 MNHEY, CDR2 SVGEGT.

This clonotype was counted at least ten times. The chain uses TRBV7-8 and TRBJ1-2, with 7 bases that match TRBD1. This CDR3 comprises 13 residues. Germline V lookup: CDR1 SGHVS, CDR2 FQNEAQ. The ends lost 5 bases at V and 4 bases at J; junction bases unmatched: 4. CDR3 protein: CASSLTGAYGYTF. The CDR3 DNA reads as TGTGCCAGCAGCCTAACAGGGGCCTATGGCTACACCTTC.

This chain connects TRBV20-1 to TRBJ2-5; tentative D call: TRBD2 (5 bases). The CDR3 spans 15 residues. Germline CDR1 and CDR2: DFQATT and SNEGSKA (reference sequence). Between the trimmed V and J ends, which lost 3 bases and 9 bases, there was a span of 23 bases. CDR3 sequence (DNA): TGCAGTGCTAGCCCAGGAAGACTAACGGCGGTACCCCAGTACTTC. This codes for CSASPGRLTAVPQYF.

This clonotype was seen many times. The chain uses TRBV5-5 and TRBJ2-5; 12 nucleotides line up with TRBD1. The V gene's germline CDR1 is SGHKS and CDR2 YYEKEE (reference sequence). V was pared by 4 bases and J by 1 base, with 2 bases of the junction left unmatched. The CDR3 spans 15 residues. CDR3 DNA: TGTGCCAGCAGCCGGGACAGGGGGCGCCAAGAGACCCAGTACTTC. It translates to CASSRDRGRQETQYF. The full variable domain, with the rest looked up from reference TRBV5-5 and TRBJ2-5, is DAGVTQSPTHLIKTRGQQVTLRCSPISGHKSVSWYQQVLGQGPQFIFQYYEKEERGRGNFPDRFSARQFPNYSSELNVNALLLGDSALYLCASSRDRGRQETQYFGPGTRLLVL.

Notes on this clonotype: A read error may be the cause here, since a much bigger clone is one base away. The chain recombines TRBV29-1 with TRBJ2-5; D is perhaps TRBD1 or TRBD2 (6 bases each). CDR1 is SQVTM, CDR2 ANQGSEA, per germline. The CDR3 is 13 amino acids. V lost 5 bases to trimming and J lost 4 bases, with 14 bases between them. This CDR3 reads CSVPRGQTETQYF. As DNA, the CDR3 is TGCAGCGTTCCCCGGGGGCAAACAGAGACCCAGTACTTC.

In its sample, this clonotype was seen many times. The V gene is TRBV29-1, the J gene TRBJ2-1, with no clear D. CDR1 SQVTM and CDR2 ANQGSEA come from the germline V gene. The germline V and J ends were trimmed by 7 bases and 0 bases, with 7 bases remaining between them. The CDR3 runs 12 residues. The CDR3 reads CSAASSYNEQFF. The CDR3, as DNA: TGCAGCGCGGCGAGCTCCTACAATGAGCAGTTCTTC.

This clonotype occurred many times. This chain links TRBV7-9 with TRBJ2-7, with D maybe TRBD2 (5 bases). V shed 2 bases and J shed 9 bases, with 11 bases lying between them. CDR1 is SEHNR and CDR2 is FQNEAQ in the germline V gene (reference sequence). The CDR3 sequence is 12 residues long. This CDR3 is CASSLPTTWQYF. CDR3 DNA sequence: TGTGCCAGCAGCTTACCGACTACATGGCAGTACTTC.

This clonotype was counted many times. The gene calls are TRBV4-3 and TRBJ2-3; a possible D gene is TRBD2 (6 bases). The CDR3 totals 14 residues. Deletions cut 0 bases from V and 3 bases from J, with 7 bases between. Germline CDR1 reads LGHNA; CDR2 reads YSLEER. Here the CDR3 reads CASSQEGTTDTQYF. In nucleotides, the CDR3 is TGCGCCAGCAGCCAAGAAGGGACTACAGATACGCAGTATTTT.

This clonotype has at least ten counts. CDR3 protein: CASSWGDSQNTEAFF. DNA of the CDR3: TGCGCCAGCAGCTGGGGGGACAGCCAGAACACTGAAGCTTTCTTT. The gene calls are TRBV5-1 and TRBJ1-1; TRBD1 matches 7 bases. Trimming took 3 bases from V and 1 from J; bases not matched to a gene: 6. The length of the CDR3 is 15 residues. The germline CDR1 and CDR2 sequences are SGHRS and YFSETQ.

This clonotype has at least ten counts. The rearrangement links TRBV4-2 to TRBJ1-6; D not certain. V lost 3 bases and J 0 bases, leaving 6 bases between the germline ends. This CDR3 is built from 15 residues. Germline V gives CDR1 LGHNA, CDR2 YNFKEQ. In DNA form, the CDR3 reads TGTGCCAGCAGCCAGCAGAGCTCCTATAATTCACCCCTCCACTTT. This translates into CASSQQSSYNSPLHF.

This chain connects TRBV13 to TRBJ1-1; no firm D call. CDR1 is PRHDT and CDR2 is FYEKMQ in the germline V gene (reference sequence). Trimming left V 6 bases short and J 4 bases short, with 12 bases between. The CDR3 sequence is 13 residues long. The CDR3 DNA reads as TGTGCCAGCAGTCCCGTACCGGGCACTGAAGCTTTCTTT. This translates into CASSPVPGTEAFF.

In this sample, this clonotype turned up many times. Sequence at one end of the junction differs from germline and may be a read error. The chain links TRBV5-6 to TRBJ1-2; D is undetermined. Germline CDR1 and CDR2: SGHDT and YYEEEE. The CDR3 has 11 residues. CDR3 coding DNA: TGTGCCAGCAGCGCCGGTAATGTGATAATCTTC. It codes for CASSAGNVIIF.

This clonotype was counted ten times or more. The rearrangement joins TRBV28 to TRBJ2-4; TRBD1 agrees at 9 bases. Germline V gene sequence: CDR1 MDHEN, CDR2 SYDVKM. Unmatched junction bases numbered 4, after V lost 6 bases and J lost 1 base. CDR3 length: 15 amino acids. CDR3 sequence: CASSGTGIAKNIQYF. The CDR3 nucleotides read TGTGCCAGCAGCGGGACAGGGATTGCCAAAAACATTCAGTACTTC.

V is TRBV28 and J is TRBJ1-2; D remains ambiguous. The CDR3 is 12 residues long. The V end was cut by 6 bases, the J end by 8 bases, with 13 bases between. Germline loops: CDR1 MDHEN, CDR2 SYDVKM. The chain's CDR3 is CASSSDMDGYTF. In nucleotides, the CDR3 is TGTGCCAGCAGCTCTGACATGGACGGCTACACCTTC.

The chain uses TRBV20-1 and TRBJ2-1, with D unclear. CDR1 and CDR2 from the germline V gene are DFQATT and SNEGSKA (reference sequence). V was shortened by 2 bases and J by 4 bases, with 21 bases between the two germline ends. CDR3 length equals 17 residues. In DNA form, the CDR3 reads TGCAGTGCTAGAAGGGTTTCTTGGACCGACTCGTACAATGAGCAGTTCTTC. It translates to CSARRVSWTDSYNEQFF.

This clonotype appeared many times. This chain connects TRBV7-9 to TRBJ1-1; perhaps TRBD1 as D (5 bases). Between the trimmed V and J ends, which lost 5 bases and 5 bases, there was a span of 12 bases. The CDR3 totals 13 residues. CDR1 is SEHNR, CDR2 FQNEAQ, per germline (reference sequence). The CDR3 nucleotides are TGTGCCAGCAGCGTACCAGGGTTGACTGAAGCTTTCTTT. Protein product: CASSVPGLTEAFF.

This clonotype appeared many times. This chain joins TRBV6-2 or TRBV6-3 and TRBJ1-5, with no clear D. The CDR3 consists of 12 residues. Per germline, CDR1 MNHEY and CDR2 SVGEGT. Trimming cost V 5 bases and J 0 bases, with 2 bases left between them. The CDR3 loop is CASSDSNQPQHF. The CDR3 bases are TGTGCCAGCAGTGATAGCAATCAGCCCCAGCATTTT.

This clonotype showed up many times. The chain couples TRBV2 to TRBJ1-1; no reliable D call. V lost 8 bases and J 1 base, leaving 11 bases between the germline ends. From germline, CDR1 is SNHLY and CDR2 FYNNEI. The CDR3 covers 13 residues. The chain's CDR3 is CASGGPKNTEAFF. DNA of the CDR3: TGTGCCAGCGGTGGGCCAAAGAACACTGAAGCTTTCTTT.

This clonotype was seen at least ten times. This rearrangement joins TRBV14 to TRBJ2-1, with 8 bases fitting TRBD1. The CDR3 covers 15 residues. The V and J ends lost 4 bases and 3 bases, in that order; junction bases with no gene match: 5. The germline CDR1 and CDR2 sequences are SGHDN and FVKESK. CDR3: CASSRRQGIYNEQFF. CDR3 DNA: TGTGCCAGCAGCCGCCGACAGGGGATCTACAATGAGCAGTTCTTC.

In its sample, this clonotype was seen a few times. This chain joins TRBV2 and TRBJ1-2; TRBD1 aligns across 11 bases. This CDR3 has 14 amino acids. V trimming: 7 bases; J trimming: 4 bases; junction bases outside the gene matches: 5. In germline, CDR1 is SNHLY, CDR2 FYNNEI. CDR3 nucleotide sequence: TGTGCCAGCACCGGGGGACAGGGGGTCTATGGCTACACCTTC. This encodes CASTGGQGVYGYTF.

This rearrangement joins TRBV18 to TRBJ1-1; maybe TRBD1 (6 bases). V lost 4 bases and J 1 base, leaving 10 bases between the germline ends. Germline V gives CDR1 KGHSH, CDR2 LQKENI. The CDR3 extends over 14 amino acids. CDR3 nucleotide sequence: TGTGCCAGCTCACAGTCGACAGGGAACACTGAAGCTTTCTTT. The encoded protein is CASSQSTGNTEAFF.

The rearrangement joins TRBV20-1 to TRBJ1-6; D is perhaps TRBD1 (6 bases). The CDR3 totals 15 residues. CDR1 is DFQATT and CDR2 is SNEGSKA in the germline V gene (reference sequence). With 4 bases removed from V and 6 bases from J, the gap between germline ends came to 16 bases. The CDR3 DNA is TGCAGTGCTACTCTATCCGGGACAAGTAATTCACCCCTCCACTTT. This gives the protein CSATLSGTSNSPLHF.

This clonotype was seen many times. This chain connects TRBV19 to TRBJ1-1, with D hard to call. The ends were cut back, 3 bases at V and 4 bases at J, with 6 bases in the middle. CDR1 LNHDA and CDR2 SQIVND come from the germline V gene (reference sequence). The CDR3 totals 12 residues. CDR3 region: CASSIGVTEAFF. In DNA, the CDR3 is TGTGCCAGTAGTATTGGGGTCACTGAAGCTTTCTTT.

V gene TRBV2 combines with J gene TRBJ2-1; unclear D gene. V dropped 10 bases and J dropped 8 bases, with 12 bases sitting between them. CDR1 is SNHLY, CDR2 FYNNEI, per germline. The CDR3 covers 11 residues. The DNA for the CDR3 is TGTGCCAACCGTCTCGGCGATGAGCAGTTCTTC. The encoded protein is CANRLGDEQFF.

This clonotype was counted ten times or more. The genes are TRBV7-9 and TRBJ1-1; D remains ambiguous. CDR1 and CDR2 from the germline V gene are SEHNR and FQNEAQ (reference sequence). The V gene lost 5 bases and the J gene lost 0 bases, with 16 bases spanning the gap. The CDR3 spans 16 residues. The CDR3 nucleotides are TGTGCCAGCAGCCCCGGGGAGCGCCGGATGAACACTGAAGCTTTCTTT. This codes for CASSPGERRMNTEAFF.